These 29 T cell receptor beta chains were sequenced from one sample in a study of post-analysis software for immune sequencing data. Unique molecular identifiers were present in the TCR beta cDNA libraries. TCRdb re-called the PCR reads through MiXCR, storing one row per CDR3 protein. The sample lists some 160,000 distinct CDR3 sequences; approximately 35% were seen once. The sample consisted of blood, taken after autologous hematopoietic stem cell transplantation. Every receptor here comes from a girl aged 5-17 years with multiple sclerosis.

The chain is built from TRBV7-3 and TRBJ1-1; D possibly corresponds to TRBD1 (6 bases). The V end was cut by 5 bases, the J end by 0 bases, with 19 bases between. From germline, CDR1 is SGHTA and CDR2 FQGTGA. The CDR3 consists of 17 residues. CDR3 protein: CASSPPWDTRMNTEAFF. CDR3 bases: TGTGCCAGCAGCCCACCTTGGGACACCCGGATGAACACTGAAGCTTTCTTT.

The rearrangement joins TRBV12-3 or TRBV12-4 to TRBJ2-2, with TRBD2 identical over 11 bases. The trim removed 6 bases at V and 4 bases at J, leaving 4 bases unmatched. This CDR3 contains 15 residues. The CDR3: CASSSLAGVTGELFF. For the CDR3, the DNA is TGTGCCAGCAGCTCACTAGCGGGAGTCACCGGGGAGCTGTTTTTT.

CDR3: CASSSHDIQGVRDEQYF. For the CDR3, the DNA is TGTGCCAGCAGCTCCCACGACATACAGGGGGTGAGGGACGAGCAGTACTTC. The chain combines TRBV7-9 with TRBJ2-7, with 8 bases fitting TRBD1. Unmatched junction bases numbered 16, after V lost 4 bases and J lost 5 bases. Germline assignment: CDR1 SEHNR and CDR2 FQNEAQ (reference sequence). The CDR3 consists of 17 residues.

This chain links TRBV12-3 or TRBV12-4 with TRBJ2-4; D unresolved. The J call may be incorrect, as the DNA end agrees better with TRBJ2-7. This CDR3 has 12 amino acids. The CDR3 DNA reads TGTGCCAGCAGGAAACCGCCCTACGAGCAGTACTTC. Its translation is CASRKPPYEQYF.

On this clonotype itself: The junction departs from the called germline gene at one end, perhaps through a read error. This chain connects TRBV7-7 to TRBJ2-1; 8 positions agree with TRBD2. Germline CDR1 and CDR2: SSHAT and FNYEAQ (reference sequence). The CDR3 runs to 13 residues. The CDR3 is CASSLASGRAKFF. Written as DNA, the CDR3 is TGTGCTAGCAGCTTAGCGTCCGGGAGGGCCAAGTTCTTC.

This clonotype was observed a handful of times. The gene calls are TRBV12-5 and TRBJ2-3; D may correspond to TRBD1 or TRBD2 (5 bases each). Germline CDR1 and CDR2: LGHNT and FRNRAP. The CDR3 runs to 15 residues. V gave up 0 bases and J gave up 6 bases, with 13 bases separating them. The CDR3 nucleotides read TGTGCTAGTGGTTTGGTAGGGACCCCACGCGATACGCAGTATTTT. Translation gives CASGLVGTPRDTQYF.

This clonotype was seen a handful of times. This chain links TRBV27 with TRBJ2-7; the D is unclear. Trimming shortened V by 11 bases and J by 12 bases, and 11 bases separated the two germline ends. Looked up from germline, CDR1 is MNHEY and CDR2 is SMNVEV (reference sequence). The CDR3 runs to 8 residues. The chain's CDR3 is CAPRNGYF. The DNA of the CDR3 is TGTGCCCCAAGGAACGGGTACTTC.

The chain uses TRBV7-2 and TRBJ2-3; D tentatively fits TRBD1 or TRBD2 (5 bases each). Germline CDR1 and CDR2: SGHTA and FQGNSA. This CDR3 region has 13 residues. The germline V and J ends were trimmed by 5 bases and 5 bases, with 11 bases remaining between them. The CDR3 reads CASSPTRGDTQYF. The DNA of the CDR3 is TGTGCCAGCAGCCCCACGAGGGGAGATACGCAGTATTTT.

The chain is built from TRBV28 and TRBJ1-1, with D tentatively TRBD1 (6 bases). V was shortened by 5 bases and J by 1 base, with 14 bases between the two germline ends. The germline gives CDR1 MDHEN, CDR2 SYDVKM. This CDR3 contains 15 residues. CDR3 loop: CASSKYRVRNTEAFF. Written as DNA, the CDR3 is TGTGCCAGCAGTAAATACAGGGTACGGAACACTGAAGCTTTCTTT.

The chain has TRBV28 and TRBJ1-5; the D is unclear. CDR1 MDHEN and CDR2 SYDVKM come from the germline V gene. V lost 6 bases and J 3 bases, leaving 12 bases between the germline ends. The CDR3 length is 14 residues. The CDR3 DNA is TGTGCCAGCAGCCATAGACACAACAATCAGCCCCAGCATTTT. It codes for CASSHRHNNQPQHF.

The rearrangement uses TRBV29-1 and TRBJ1-2; TRBD1 is a possible D gene (5 bases). Trimming left V 5 bases short and J 5 bases short, with 21 bases between. Germline V gives CDR1 SQVTM, CDR2 ANQGSEA. CDR3 length equals 15 residues. The CDR3 reads CSVKSGPTRGYGYTF. Here the CDR3 DNA reads TGCAGCGTTAAGTCAGGGCCCACACGAGGGTATGGCTACACCTTC.

The rearrangement links TRBV29-1 to TRBJ2-3; no clear D. The CDR3 contains 12 residues. Between the trimmed V and J ends, which lost 1 base and 9 bases, there was a span of 11 bases. The germline gives CDR1 SQVTM, CDR2 ANQGSEA. The DNA of the CDR3 is TGCAGCGTTGAAGTAGATCTAGACACGCAGTATTTT. As protein: CSVEVDLDTQYF.

The rearrangement uses TRBV14 and TRBJ1-1; D gene ambiguous. This CDR3 is 16 amino acids long. Looked up from germline, CDR1 is SGHDN and CDR2 is FVKESK. V lost 2 bases and J lost 4, with 17 bases in between. CDR3 in DNA: TGTGCCAGCAGCCAACTAGGCGGGGTGGCAGGCACTGAAGCTTTCTTT. It translates to CASSQLGGVAGTEAFF. Using reference TRBV14 and TRBJ1-1 for the parts outside the CDR3, the full variable domain is EAGVTQFPSHSVIEKGQTVTLRCDPISGHDNLYWYRRVMGKEIKFLLHFVKESKQDESGMPNNRFLAERTGGTYSTLKVQPAELEDSGVYFCASSQLGGVAGTEAFFGQGTRLTVV.

This clonotype appeared once. A much more abundant neighbour one base away suggests this may be a read error. This chain joins TRBV7-3 and TRBJ2-2; weak D call: TRBD2 (5 bases). This CDR3 is built from 14 residues. The V end was cut by 5 bases, the J end by 4 bases, with 11 bases between. CDR1 is SGHTA and CDR2 is FQGTGA in the germline V gene. The CDR3 is CASSVDSSTGELFF. The CDR3 bases are TGTGCCAGCAGCGTGGACTCGAGCACCGGGGAGCTGTTTTTT.

The chain has TRBV12-3 or TRBV12-4 and TRBJ1-1; D may be TRBD1 (5 bases). There are 15 residues in the CDR3. V lost 3 bases, J lost 5 bases, and 16 bases lay in between. The CDR3 sequence: CASSFWGGTGTEAFF. CDR3 sequence (DNA): TGTGCCAGCAGTTTCTGGGGCGGCACGGGGACTGAAGCTTTCTTT.

This clonotype was recorded once. The rearrangement joins TRBV28 to TRBJ2-7; D is possibly TRBD1 or TRBD2 (5 bases each). Germline V gene lookup returns CDR1 MDHEN and CDR2 SYDVKM. V was pared by 4 bases and J by 8 bases, with 21 bases between. The CDR3 consists of 15 residues. In nucleotides, the CDR3 is TGTGCCAGCAGTTCGCTCCAACTAGAAGGGGAGAAGCAGTACTTC. Translation gives CASSSLQLEGEKQYF.

The V call is TRBV10-3, the J call TRBJ2-1, with TRBD2 matching 8 bases. The CDR3 sequence is 16 residues long. The germline V gene encodes CDR1 ENHRY and CDR2 SYGVKD. The ends lost 0 bases at V and 7 bases at J; junction bases unmatched: 8. The DNA for the CDR3 is TGTGCCATCAGTGAGTCGCCCGGGACTAGTACTAATGAGCAGTTCTTC. As protein: CAISESPGTSTNEQFF.

The chain is built from TRBV29-1 and TRBJ2-4, with D tentatively TRBD2 (5 bases). The J call could be wrong; TRBJ2-5 is a better fit for the DNA end. This CDR3 has 15 amino acids. Looked up from germline, CDR1 is SQVTM and CDR2 is ANQGSEA. The CDR3 loop reads CSVDERRTLQETQYF. The CDR3 bases are TGCAGCGTTGACGAAAGACGGACTCTCCAAGAGACCCAGTACTTC.

This rearrangement joins TRBV20-1 to TRBJ2-1; 9 positions agree with TRBD2. Germline assignment: CDR1 DFQATT and CDR2 SNEGSKA (reference sequence). The trim removed 4 bases at V and 9 bases at J, leaving 10 bases unmatched. This CDR3 is 14 amino acids long. The CDR3 bases are TGCAGTGCTATTGGGGTAGCGGGAGAAGGTGAGCAGTTCTTC. Translation gives CSAIGVAGEGEQFF.

This clonotype has just a few counts. V is TRBV10-1 and J is TRBJ2-4; no clear D gene. Looked up from germline, CDR1 is WNHNN and CDR2 is SYGVQD (reference sequence). The CDR3 sequence is 16 residues long. V was shortened by 2 bases and J by 2 bases, with 13 bases between the two germline ends. This chain's CDR3 is CASSENSVRPKNIQYF. The DNA of the CDR3 is TGCGCCAGCAGTGAGAATTCGGTCAGACCCAAAAACATTCAGTACTTC.

The chain carries TRBV20-1 and TRBJ2-1, with D tentatively TRBD2 (6 bases). The germline V and J ends were trimmed by 1 base and 7 bases, with 17 bases remaining between them. There are 15 residues in the CDR3. CDR1 and CDR2 from the germline V gene are DFQATT and SNEGSKA (reference sequence). CDR3 sequence reads: CSARASSGLRNEQFF. The CDR3 coding sequence is TGCAGTGCTAGAGCCTCCTCGGGACTTAGGAATGAGCAGTTCTTC.

The rearrangement joins TRBV6-6 to TRBJ1-2; the D gene is possibly TRBD1 (6 bases). The CDR3 length is 15 residues. V was pared by 2 bases and J by 1 base, with 11 bases between. CDR1 MNHNY and CDR2 SVGAGI come from the germline V gene (reference sequence). The CDR3 sequence is CASSYPRDINYGYTF. The DNA for the CDR3 is TGTGCCAGCAGTTACCCCCGGGACATTAACTATGGCTACACCTTC.

The rearrangement uses TRBV9 and TRBJ2-3, with D uncertain. Germline V gives CDR1 SGDLS, CDR2 YYNGEE. V was clipped by 2 bases and J by 6 bases, with 10 bases between them. The CDR3 length is 13 residues. For the CDR3, the DNA is TGTGCCAGCAGCGTCGGTCATCCGGATACGCAGTATTTT. This sequence encodes CASSVGHPDTQYF.

The genes are TRBV6-6 and TRBJ1-1; D is uncertain. CDR3 length: 15 amino acids. Trimming left V 0 bases short and J 2 bases short, with 10 bases between. Germline lookup yields CDR1 MNHNY and CDR2 SVGAGI (reference sequence). Here the CDR3 reads CASSYSGSGNTEAFF. The CDR3 DNA sequence: TGTGCCAGCAGTTACTCTGGCTCCGGAAACACTGAAGCTTTCTTT.

This clonotype was observed at least ten times. The chain recombines TRBV5-5 with TRBJ2-7; D is unresolved. Trimming left V 4 bases short and J 2 bases short, with 13 bases between. Per the germline V gene, CDR1 is SGHKS and CDR2 is YYEKEE (reference sequence). The CDR3 consists of 14 residues. CDR3 sequence reads: CASSTPDLAYEQYF. The CDR3 coding sequence is TGTGCCAGCAGCACCCCGGACCTAGCCTACGAGCAGTACTTC.

Only a few counts were recorded for this clonotype. The chain uses TRBV5-4 and TRBJ1-1; 8 bases map to TRBD1. Germline CDR1 SGHNT, CDR2 YYREEE (reference sequence). Germline trimming cut 4 bases from V and 4 bases from J; bases unmatched to any gene: 12. The CDR3 extends over 16 amino acids. The chain's CDR3 is CASSPSPDRAVTEAFF. CDR3 DNA: TGTGCCAGCAGCCCGTCCCCGGACAGGGCCGTCACTGAAGCTTTCTTT.

V usage is TRBV9 and J usage is TRBJ2-1; D is perhaps TRBD1 (7 bases). The J call may be incorrect, as the DNA end agrees better with TRBJ2-7. The germline CDR1 and CDR2 sequences are SGDLS and YYNGEE. This CDR3 contains 16 residues. The DNA of the CDR3 is TGTGCCAGCAGCGTAGAATGGAGGGACAGCTACAATGAGCAGTACTTC. Its protein is CASSVEWRDSYNEQYF.

This clonotype was recorded many times. This chain joins TRBV5-1 and TRBJ2-7, with TRBD2 as a possible D gene (6 bases). Germline assignment: CDR1 SGHRS and CDR2 YFSETQ. This CDR3 spans 14 amino acids. V was clipped by 2 bases and J by 3 bases, with 12 bases between them. The CDR3 DNA reads as TGCGCCAGCAGCTTCGGGGGATTCGGCTACGAGCAGTACTTC. It yields the protein CASSFGGFGYEQYF.

Points on this clonotype: The junction does not match germline at one end; this may be a read error. The chain links TRBV24-1 to TRBJ2-3, with 8 bases fitting TRBD2. CDR1 and CDR2 (germline): KGHDR, SFDVKD. The CDR3 runs to 16 residues. The CDR3 spells CVTSDRSSGRTDTQYF. Written as DNA, the CDR3 is TGTGTCACCAGTGACAGATCTAGCGGGCGCACGGATACGCAGTATTTT.